Detailed here is one T cell receptor beta chain. This clonotype appeared many times. The antigen it binds to is not known. The sample holds no much larger clone one base away, and base qualities are not on file. Unmatched junction bases come to 4, with V trimmed by 5 bases and J by 1 base. Based on the germline V gene (reference sequence), the CDR1 and CDR2 sequences are LNHNV and YYDKDF. CDR3 length: 14 amino acids, cysteine to phenylalanine. Only the CDR3 DNA stays, 42 bases, in frame from base 1. The data were taken from a study of spatial heterogeneity in lung cancer (dated by TCRdb to about 2019). As for the study more broadly: Beta-chain transcripts were consistently detected in greater numbers than alpha-chain transcripts, which likely reflects a higher abundance of beta-chain transcripts. Both alpha and beta chains were TCR-sequenced in samples taken at surgery, namely 220 tumor regions, approximately 63 matched nontumor lung samples and approximately 51 PBMC samples. In non-small cell lung cancer, the study made a quantitative comparison of TCR alpha and beta repertoires among multiple tumor regions, matched nontumor lung and blood. In the raw uncorrected reads, each unique combination of TCR and UMI appeared on average more than ten times. The study linked features of the TCR repertoire to counts of nonsynonymous mutations, which were determined by whole-exome sequencing of tumor tissue. Beyond this particular receptor, the publication reports: Additional single-cell paired TCR alpha and beta sequencing was considered necessary to confirm, at a functional level, the hypothesis that regional TCRs recognize regional mutations.

The time point label here, explained by the study, means: sample taken at primary tumor resection. For TCR sequencing, whole RNA was extracted from tumor and nontumor lung tissue, or from cryopreserved PBMC samples, and no cell sorting was done. Donors were over 60 patients with early-stage, untreated non-small cell lung cancer from the lung TRACERx cohort. A patient was chosen for TCR sequencing only when enough RNA was available from at least two tumor regions. Before selection, tumor and adjacent nontumor lung specimens were reviewed by a lung pathologist. The library was produced with 5' RACE. Data came from a NextSeq 500. The TCR library protocol attached a unique molecular identifier to each TCR cDNA molecule to allow correction of PCR and sequencing errors. Per the authors' processing: TCR identification, UMI-based error correction and CDR3 extraction were all carried out with Decombinator tools. Expanded TCRs were defined as those above a frequency of 2 per 1,000, corresponding to the top 1% of the tumor frequency distribution. Each repertoire was subsampled 100 times to 5,000 TCRs, after which Renyi diversity was computed with the R vegan package. CDR3 similarity networks were constructed using string-kernel similarity of amino acid triplets, with links drawn between CDR3s whose pairwise similarity was above 0.82. Using fastp trimming at Q25 and MiXCR clonotype assembly, TCRdb reanalyzed the public sequencing data and kept in-frame beta chains. CDR3 protein duplicates are merged, each entry listing the most common genes and DNA. V and J calls and clone size were set by TCRdb, not the authors. This sample comprises some 3,500 distinct CDR3 sequences, about a quarter of them detected only once. Around 14% of the sample is held by the ten biggest clonotypes.

The sequence joins TRBV15 to TRBJ1-1; 7 nucleotides in the junction match TRBD1. Sequences were derived from normal lung tissue next to the tumor, sampled at surgery. The receptor's source is a male donor with early-stage non-small cell lung cancer. The DNA sequence is given as TGTGCCACCAGCCCGCCAGGGGGGAACACTGAAGCTTTCTTT. This yields the protein CATSPPGGNTEAFF.